This T cell receptor (beta chain) is from a study of blood T cell repertoires in COVID-19. Germline values: CDR1 SNHLY, CDR2 FYNNEI. This CDR3 comprises 14 residues. V lost 5 bases, J lost 4 bases, and 5 bases stayed unmatched. Generated by immunoSEQ multiplex PCR, the TCRdb table keeps only in-frame clones and is missing some. The sample comprises about 82,000 clones, 70% to 90% of which are singletons, and approximately 20% rests with the top ten. The sequenced sample consisted of peripheral blood. The source is a man older than 75 with active or convalescent COVID-19. The chain links TRBV2 to TRBJ2-3; 8 bases agree with TRBD1. CDR3 residues: CASSPRTGPDTQYF. In DNA, the CDR3 is TGTGCCAGCAGTCCACGGACAGGGCCAGATACGCAGTATTTT.